The 26 T cell receptor beta chains below all came from one sample that was sequenced in a study of OX40 agonist ivuxolimab in advanced cancers. Method: immunoSEQ multiplex PCR; TCRdb's copy keeps in-frame clones and lacks some. The repertoire holds approximately 89,000 clones, with 70% to 90% as singletons. This specimen consisted of CD4+ or CD8+ T cells sorted from blood, obtained in a trial of the OX40 agonist ivuxolimab. The origin of the receptors is an adult with an advanced solid tumor such as melanoma, head and neck, liver or kidney cancer.

The CDR3 sequence is CASSLGQITYEQYF. CDR3 DNA: TGTGCCAGCAGTTTGGGACAGATAACCTACGAGCAGTACTTC. The V call is TRBV6-1, the J call TRBJ2-7; 7 nucleotides align to TRBD1. CDR3 length: 14 residues. The junction had 6 bases not matched to a gene; V was cut back by 5 bases and J by 2 bases. Looked up from germline, CDR1 is MNHNS and CDR2 is SASEGT.

This chain uses TRBV5-3 with TRBJ1-3; 8 bases map to TRBD1. TRBV5-3 is classed as an ORF, of uncertain function. J gave up 0 bases and V 0 bases, and 5 bases lay outside the gene matches. This CDR3 is built from 17 residues. The CDR3 region is CARSLGHRGTSGNTIYF. The CDR3 region has the DNA TGTGCCAGAAGCTTGGGCCACAGGGGGACCTCTGGAAACACCATATATTTT.

V and J are TRBV9 and TRBJ2-1; 12 positions agree with TRBD2. V dropped 0 bases and J dropped 5; count of bases not matched to a gene: 6. Germline V gene data show CDR1 as SGDLS and CDR2 as YYNGEE. This CDR3 region has 17 residues. CDR3 DNA sequence: TGTGCCAGCAGCGTAGAACCCCTAGCGGGGGGGCACAATGAGCAGTTCTTC. Translated, it gives CASSVEPLAGGHNEQFF.

The chain links TRBV6-6 to TRBJ2-7, with D tentatively TRBD1 (6 bases). The CDR3 sequence is 14 residues long. With 5 bases removed from V and 0 bases from J, the gap between germline ends came to 11 bases. Germline CDR1 and CDR2: MNHNY and SVGAGI (reference sequence). The CDR3 loop is CASSLTGTSYEQYF. CDR3 nucleotides: TGTGCCAGCAGTCTAACAGGGACCTCCTACGAGCAGTACTTC.

V is TRBV7-2 and J is TRBJ2-5; 7 bases are a match to TRBD2. The ends lost 5 bases at V and 4 bases at J; junction bases unmatched: 10. Germline V gene data show CDR1 as SGHTA and CDR2 as FQGNSA. The CDR3 runs to 15 residues. CDR3 DNA: TGTGCCAGCAGCCCCTCCACGACTAGCCGAGAGACCCAGTACTTC. It specifies CASSPSTTSRETQYF.

The chain has TRBV27 and TRBJ1-2; 8 nucleotides agree with TRBD1. Unmatched junction bases numbered 13, after V lost 3 bases and J lost 4 bases. This CDR3 comprises 17 residues. The germline gives CDR1 MNHEY, CDR2 SMNVEV (reference sequence). CDR3 nucleotides: TGTGCCAGCAGTTTGAAAGGGACAGGCCCTCTCTTCTATGGCTACACCTTC. Translating it yields CASSLKGTGPLFYGYTF.

This chain connects TRBV5-1 to TRBJ1-1; D perhaps matches TRBD1 (6 bases). Germline CDR1 reads SGHRS; CDR2 reads YFSETQ. Trimming stripped 0 bases from V and 1 base from J, with 10 bases between. The CDR3 has 15 amino acids. The CDR3 region is CASSLAGTPNTEAFF. In nucleotides, the CDR3 is TGCGCCAGCAGCTTGGCGGGGACACCGAACACTGAAGCTTTCTTT.

The gene calls are TRBV10-2 and TRBJ1-4; D might be TRBD1 (5 bases). This CDR3 comprises 14 residues. V lost 7 bases and J 6 bases, leaving 15 bases between the germline ends. CDR1 WSHSY and CDR2 SAAADI come from the germline V gene. The CDR3 is CASKDGARDEKLFF. DNA for the CDR3: TGCGCCAGCAAAGACGGGGCTAGAGATGAAAAACTGTTTTTT.

The V and J genes are TRBV7-8 and TRBJ2-1, with a weak D call TRBD2 (6 bases). The V gene's germline CDR1 is SGHVS and CDR2 FQNEAQ. The CDR3 runs to 13 residues. With 2 bases removed from V and 8 bases from J, the gap between germline ends came to 10 bases. CDR3 protein: CASSLIRDYEQFF. The CDR3 bases are TGTGCCAGCAGCTTAATTCGGGACTATGAGCAGTTCTTC.

The chain combines TRBV7-9 with TRBJ1-3, with 8 bases fitting TRBD1. V shed 4 bases, J shed 4 bases, and the junction held 6 bases outside the gene matches. CDR3 length: 15 amino acids. Germline loops: CDR1 SEHNR, CDR2 FQNEAQ (reference sequence). DNA of the CDR3: TGTGCCAGCAGCTCTGACAGGGGTTCCGGAAACACCATATATTTT. Residues: CASSSDRGSGNTIYF.

The chain employs TRBV4-2 and TRBJ2-2; TRBD1 aligns across 7 bases. Trimming took 4 bases from V and 0 from J; bases not matched to a gene: 11. Per the germline V gene, CDR1 is LGHNA and CDR2 is YNFKEQ. This CDR3 spans 18 amino acids. CDR3 nucleotides: TGTGCCAGCAGCCGGGCCGGGACAGCCAGCGCGAACACCGGGGAGCTGTTTTTT. Amino acids: CASSRAGTASANTGELFF.

This chain links TRBV5-6 with TRBJ2-5, with D perhaps matching TRBD1 (5 bases). V dropped 3 bases and J dropped 2 bases, with 17 bases sitting between them. This CDR3 is 16 amino acids long. Per germline, CDR1 SGHDT and CDR2 YYEEEE. The CDR3 protein is CASSSTASLPQETQYF. The CDR3 DNA follows: TGTGCCAGCAGCTCGACAGCGTCCCTACCGCAAGAGACCCAGTACTTC.

This sequence joins TRBV19 and TRBJ2-3, with a possible D match to TRBD1 (6 bases). Germline CDR1 and CDR2: LNHDA and SQIVND (reference sequence). The CDR3 runs 13 residues. Trimming cost V 7 bases and J 1 base, with 9 bases left between them. The CDR3 bases are TGTGCCAGTATCGCAGGGGGCACAGATACGCAGTATTTT. Protein product: CASIAGGTDTQYF.

J is TRBJ2-7 and V is TRBV6-1, with D possibly TRBD1 on 6 matching bases. Trimming removed 2 bases at V and 4 bases at J, with 9 bases between. The V gene's germline CDR1 is MNHNS and CDR2 SASEGT. This CDR3 region has 13 residues. The CDR3 DNA reads TGTGCCAGCAGTGAACAGGGGTGGTACGAGCAGTACTTC. It codes for CASSEQGWYEQYF.

The chain links TRBV11-1 to TRBJ2-7, with TRBD2 matching 16 bases. The germline CDR1 and CDR2 sequences are SGHAT and FQDESV (reference sequence). The CDR3 runs to 17 residues. V shed 5 bases, J shed 2 bases, and the junction held 6 bases outside the gene matches. CDR3 loop: CASSPRGTSGGAYEQYF. DNA for the CDR3: TGTGCCAGCAGCCCTCGGGGGACTAGCGGGGGGGCCTACGAGCAGTACTTC.

V usage is TRBV10-3 and J usage is TRBJ2-5; 8 nucleotides match TRBD1. This CDR3 is built from 15 residues. J gave up 4 bases and V 2 bases, and 6 bases lay outside the gene matches. Germline V gene lookup returns CDR1 ENHRY and CDR2 SYGVKD. CDR3 residues: CAISEQDRVGETQYF. For the CDR3, the DNA is TGTGCCATCAGTGAGCAGGACAGGGTAGGAGAGACCCAGTACTTC.

This sequence joins TRBV7-2 and TRBJ2-4; D possibly corresponds to TRBD1 (6 bases). V shed 5 bases and J shed 5 bases, with 13 bases lying between them. This CDR3 has 14 residues. Germline assignment: CDR1 SGHTA and CDR2 FQGNSA. The CDR3 spells CASSHWTVENIQYF. The CDR3 DNA is TGTGCCAGCAGCCACTGGACAGTCGAAAACATTCAGTACTTC.

The chain uses TRBV11-2 and TRBJ1-3; maybe TRBD1 (5 bases). From germline, CDR1 is SGHAT and CDR2 FQNNGV. The CDR3 has 17 residues. The V end was cut by 1 base, the J end by 0 bases, with 13 bases between. CDR3 bases: TGTGCCAGCAGCTTAGTGTTTCAGGGAAGCTCTGGAAACACCATATATTTT. Its protein is CASSLVFQGSSGNTIYF.

The chain combines TRBV10-2 with TRBJ1-1; no clear D gene. The CDR3 is made up of 11 amino acids. The V end lost 6 bases, the J end lost 4 bases, and 6 bases lay between the germline ends. Germline CDR1 WSHSY, CDR2 SAAADI. The CDR3 nucleotides are TGCGCCAGCAGGGAGGCCACTGAAGCTTTCTTT. Translation: CASREATEAFF.

The chain carries TRBV5-1 and TRBJ1-2; tentatively, D is TRBD1 (6 bases). V was clipped by 4 bases and J by 1 base, with 8 bases between them. Germline CDR1 is SGHRS and CDR2 is YFSETQ. This CDR3 spans 13 amino acids. Here the CDR3 reads CASSQDSNYGYTF. In nucleotides, the CDR3 is TGCGCCAGCAGCCAGGACAGTAACTATGGCTACACCTTC.

V is TRBV11-2 and J is TRBJ1-2; D is perhaps TRBD1 (6 bases). Trimming left V 1 base short and J 7 bases short, with 19 bases between. The CDR3 sequence is 16 residues long. Germline V gene data show CDR1 as SGHAT and CDR2 as FQNNGV. CDR3 DNA sequence: TGTGCCAGCAGCTTAGGGTATACGGCACAGGGAGTTGGCTACACCTTC. Translating gives CASSLGYTAQGVGYTF.

J is TRBJ2-1 and V is TRBV11-1; 10 nucleotides agree with TRBD2. V lost 4 bases and J lost 9; bases outside the gene matches: 9. Per the germline V gene, CDR1 is SGHAT and CDR2 is FQDESV (reference sequence). This CDR3 has 15 amino acids. In nucleotides, the CDR3 is TGTGCCAGCAGCTCCGGACTAGCGGTATTTAGTGAGCAGTTCTTC. Encoded protein: CASSSGLAVFSEQFF.

This clone was recorded a few times. V usage is TRBV2 and J usage is TRBJ1-5, with D possibly TRBD1 on 6 matching bases. CDR1 and CDR2 (germline): SNHLY, FYNNEI. The V end lost 6 bases, the J end lost 4 bases, and 16 bases lay between the germline ends. There are 15 residues in the CDR3. The CDR3 is CASRAPGEGNQPQHF. The CDR3, as DNA: TGTGCCAGCAGGGCCCCAGGGGAGGGGAATCAGCCCCAGCATTTT.

The J gene is TRBJ2-1, the V gene TRBV7-6; the D call may be TRBD1 or TRBD2 (6 bases each). CDR3 size: 12 residues. V was pared by 1 base and J by 9 bases, with 7 bases between. The germline V gene has CDR1 SGHVS and CDR2 FNYEAQ. DNA for the CDR3: TGTGCCAGCAGCTTAGAGGGGGGTGAGCAGTTCTTC. Translated: CASSLEGGEQFF.

V usage is TRBV19 and J usage is TRBJ2-7; D unclear. The CDR3 sequence is 15 residues long. Germline CDR1 is LNHDA and CDR2 is SQIVND (reference sequence). V was pared by 8 bases and J by 3 bases, with 20 bases between. This CDR3 is CASSPRIALYYEQYF. The CDR3 DNA is TGTGCCAGTTCCCCCCGGATTGCCCTCTACTACGAGCAGTACTTC.

V is TRBV9 and J is TRBJ2-3, with unresolved D. V lost 3 bases to trimming and J lost 5 bases, with 10 bases between them. In germline, CDR1 is SGDLS, CDR2 YYNGEE. This CDR3 region has 13 residues. The CDR3 coding sequence is TGTGCCAGCAGCGCCAACGTCAGAGATACGCAGTATTTT. Its protein is CASSANVRDTQYF.